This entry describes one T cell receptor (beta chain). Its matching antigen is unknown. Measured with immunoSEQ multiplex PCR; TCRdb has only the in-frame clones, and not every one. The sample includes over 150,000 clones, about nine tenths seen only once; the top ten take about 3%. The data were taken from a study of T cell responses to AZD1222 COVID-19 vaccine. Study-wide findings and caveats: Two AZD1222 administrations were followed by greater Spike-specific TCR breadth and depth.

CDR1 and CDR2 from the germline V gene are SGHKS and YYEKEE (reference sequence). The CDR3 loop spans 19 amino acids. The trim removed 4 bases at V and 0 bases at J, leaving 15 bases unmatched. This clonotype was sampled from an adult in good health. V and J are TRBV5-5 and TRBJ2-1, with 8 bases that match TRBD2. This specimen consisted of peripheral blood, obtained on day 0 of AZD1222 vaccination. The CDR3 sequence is CASSRAGEGHASSYNEQFF. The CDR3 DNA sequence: TGTGCCAGCAGCCGAGCGGGGGAGGGTCACGCAAGCTCCTACAATGAGCAGTTCTTC.